One sample yielded the 30 T cell receptor beta chains listed below, sequenced in a study of CD8 T cells in ankylosing spondylitis. One entry per CDR3 protein, called by TCRdb with MiXCR from the 5' RACE reads. The repertoire holds approximately 35,000 distinct CDR3 sequences, approximately 11% seen once, with 20% to 25% in the top ten. Sequenced input: synovial fluid, either unsorted or a sorted T cell fraction (not recorded which). These receptors all stem from a male donor with ankylosing spondylitis.

In its sample, this clonotype was seen a few times. V usage is TRBV2 and J usage is TRBJ1-5, with D possibly matching TRBD1 (5 bases). Trimming took 6 bases from V and 4 from J, leaving 7 bases between them. Germline CDR1 reads SNHLY; CDR2 reads FYNNEI. CDR3 length: 12 amino acids. In DNA form, the CDR3 reads TGTGCCAGCAGACAGGAAAATCAGCCCCAGCATTTT. Protein: CASRQENQPQHF.

The genes are TRBV11-2 and TRBJ2-1, with D perhaps matching TRBD1 (7 bases). This CDR3 has 15 residues. V shed 7 bases and J shed 4 bases, with 17 bases lying between them. Germline CDR1 is SGHAT and CDR2 is FQNNGV. The CDR3 here is CASNMGGQIYNEQFF. CDR3 DNA sequence: TGTGCCAGCAACATGGGGGGACAGATATACAATGAGCAGTTCTTC.

This clonotype occurred many times. This rearrangement joins TRBV29-1 to TRBJ2-5; 12 bases align to TRBD2. Trimming removed 8 bases from V and 3 bases from J; junction bases left unmatched: 4. The germline V gene encodes CDR1 SQVTM and CDR2 ANQGSEA. This CDR3 is built from 13 residues. CDR3 sequence: CSNRLAGEETQYF. The CDR3 DNA reads TGCAGCAATAGACTAGCGGGAGAAGAGACCCAGTACTTC.

This clonotype occurred many times. This chain connects TRBV29-1 to TRBJ1-1, with TRBD1 matching over 8 bases. CDR1 and CDR2 (germline): SQVTM, ANQGSEA. This CDR3 has 13 amino acids. V shed 7 bases and J 10 bases; nucleotides not matched to a gene: 14. The CDR3 nucleotides read TGCAGCGCACGACAGGGGAATGGCGAACCAGCTTTCTTT. It is translated as CSARQGNGEPAFF.

This clonotype has at least ten counts. This rearrangement joins TRBV25-1 to TRBJ2-2, with D possibly being TRBD2 (6 bases). The V end lost 3 bases, the J end lost 3 bases, and 8 bases lay between the germline ends. The CDR3 spans 14 residues. Looked up from germline, CDR1 is MGHDK and CDR2 is SYGVNS. The CDR3 nucleotides are TGTGCCAGCAGTGAGGGACTGGACACCGGGGAGCTGTTTTTT. Protein product: CASSEGLDTGELFF.

This clonotype was seen only a few times. The chain recombines TRBV15 with TRBJ1-1, with D tentatively TRBD1 (5 bases). Deletions cut 5 bases from V and 8 bases from J, with 18 bases between. Germline V CDR1 and CDR2: LNHNV, YYDKDF (reference sequence). The CDR3 has 14 amino acids. As DNA, the CDR3 is TGTGCCACCAGCCGGGACGGGAGGGTCAGGGAAGCTTTCTTT. Residues: CATSRDGRVREAFF.

This chain uses TRBV19 with TRBJ2-1; 8 bases align to TRBD2. With V trimmed by 10 bases and J by 3 bases, 8 bases remained unmatched. The length of the CDR3 is 14 residues. CDR1 LNHDA and CDR2 SQIVND come from the germline V gene (reference sequence). The CDR3 region is CAISAGAGYNEQFF. CDR3 coding DNA: TGTGCCATCTCAGCGGGAGCGGGCTACAATGAGCAGTTCTTC.

In this sample, this clonotype turned up many times. The chain employs TRBV7-9 and TRBJ2-1; TRBD2 aligns across 14 bases. CDR1 and CDR2 from the germline V gene are SEHNR and FQNEAQ (reference sequence). J was trimmed by 8 bases and V by 6 bases; bases with no gene match: 6. The CDR3 sequence is 15 residues long. CDR3: CASRPGTSGSDEQFF. CDR3 nucleotide sequence: TGTGCCAGCAGACCCGGGACTAGCGGGAGTGATGAGCAGTTCTTC.

This chain connects TRBV11-1 to TRBJ2-7, with 8 bases fitting TRBD2. The V gene end was trimmed by 5 bases and the J gene end by 5 bases; junction bases not matched to a gene: 11. The V gene's germline CDR1 is SGHAT and CDR2 FQDESV (reference sequence). The CDR3 totals 15 residues. The CDR3: CASSPRNGRAHEQYF. The CDR3 DNA sequence: TGTGCCAGCAGCCCCCGGAACGGGAGGGCCCACGAGCAGTACTTC. The entire variable domain, with the rest obtained from reference TRBV11-1 and TRBJ2-7, is as follows: EAEVAQSPRYKITEKSQAVAFWCDPISGHATLYWYRQILGQGPELLVQFQDESVVDDSQLPKDRFSAERLKGVDSTLKIQPAELGDSAMYLCASSPRNGRAHEQYFGPGTRLTVT.

J is TRBJ2-5 and V is TRBV5-6; D unresolved. There are 16 residues in the CDR3. Trimming took 4 bases from V and 0 from J, leaving 16 bases between them. Germline loops: CDR1 SGHDT, CDR2 YYEEEE. CDR3 bases: TGTGCCAGCAGCCACCCAGTGGGATCGTACCAAGAGACCCAGTACTTC. Its protein is CASSHPVGSYQETQYF.

This clonotype was recorded at least ten times. The rearrangement uses TRBV7-9 and TRBJ2-3, with TRBD2 matching 14 bases. V lost 5 bases, J lost 4 bases, and 8 bases stayed unmatched. Germline CDR1 SEHNR, CDR2 FQNEAQ (reference sequence). The CDR3 sequence is 17 residues long. CDR3 sequence: CASSGLAGGRRADTQYF. The CDR3 bases are TGTGCCAGCAGCGGACTAGCGGGAGGACGGCGCGCAGATACGCAGTATTTT.

This clonotype was seen only a few times. The chain links TRBV4-1 to TRBJ1-1; D gene ambiguous. CDR1 and CDR2 from the germline V gene are MGHRA and YSYEKL. V dropped 4 bases and J dropped 4 bases, with 10 bases sitting between them. CDR3 size: 13 residues. This chain's CDR3 is CASSLQELTEAFF. Written as DNA, the CDR3 is TGCGCCAGCAGCCTGCAGGAACTCACTGAAGCTTTCTTT.

This clonotype has only a few counts. V and J are TRBV6-2 or TRBV6-3 and TRBJ2-5; the match to TRBD1 covers 7 bases. Germline V gene lookup returns CDR1 MNHEY and CDR2 SVGEGT. J lost 0 bases, V lost 6 bases, and 4 bases had no gene match. The CDR3 is 14 residues long. CDR3 DNA: TGTGCCAGCAGATGGGGACAGAACCAAGAGACCCAGTACTTC. It encodes CASRWGQNQETQYF.

The rearrangement uses TRBV5-1 and TRBJ2-4, with D tentatively TRBD1 or TRBD2 (5 bases each). There are 16 residues in the CDR3. Germline CDR1 is SGHRS and CDR2 is YFSETQ. Trimming cost V 0 bases and J 6 bases, with 16 bases left between them. This chain's CDR3 is CASSLGVFDGGNIQYF. The CDR3 nucleotides read TGCGCCAGCAGCTTGGGGGTCTTTGATGGGGGAAACATTCAGTACTTC.

There are many counts of this clonotype. This chain links TRBV28 with TRBJ2-7; maybe TRBD1 (7 bases). The ends were cut back, 5 bases at V and 2 bases at J, with 19 bases in the middle. The CDR3 covers 16 residues. The germline V gene encodes CDR1 MDHEN and CDR2 SYDVKM. CDR3 in amino acids: CASSPETGRPTYEQYF. The DNA for the CDR3 is TGTGCCAGCAGTCCCGAGACAGGGAGGCCTACCTACGAGCAGTACTTC.

This clonotype was observed at least ten times. The chain employs TRBV25-1 and TRBJ2-2, with a tentative D call TRBD1 (5 bases). From germline, CDR1 is MGHDK and CDR2 SYGVNS. The CDR3 totals 14 residues. Trimming left V 5 bases short and J 0 bases short, with 7 bases between. The CDR3 loop reads CASSPQANTGELFF. As DNA, the CDR3 is TGTGCCAGCAGTCCACAGGCGAACACCGGGGAGCTGTTTTTT.

This chain uses TRBV11-1 with TRBJ2-1; D perhaps matches TRBD1 (5 bases). With 5 bases removed from V and 2 bases from J, the gap between germline ends came to 10 bases. The CDR3 consists of 14 residues. Germline CDR1 and CDR2: SGHAT and FQDESV (reference sequence). CDR3 loop: CASSPRTTYNEQFF. CDR3 DNA sequence: TGTGCCAGCAGCCCCCGGACAACCTACAATGAGCAGTTCTTC.

This clonotype was detected ten times or more. CDR3 residues: CASSFGRDYEQYF. The CDR3 coding sequence is TGTGCCAGCAGTTTCGGCAGAGACTACGAGCAGTACTTC. The chain couples TRBV27 to TRBJ2-7; the D is unclear. CDR1 is MNHEY and CDR2 is SMNVEV in the germline V gene (reference sequence). The CDR3 sequence is 13 residues long. The V gene lost 3 bases and the J gene lost 3 bases, with 9 bases spanning the gap.

The rearrangement links TRBV5-1 to TRBJ2-4; 12 nucleotides align to TRBD2. The trim removed 4 bases at V and 0 bases at J, leaving 11 bases unmatched. This CDR3 has 19 amino acids. The germline gives CDR1 SGHRS, CDR2 YFSETQ. The CDR3 region has the DNA TGCGCCAGCAGCCCGGGCGGACTAGCGGGGTTACTAGCCAAAAACATTCAGTACTTC. Translating it yields CASSPGGLAGLLAKNIQYF.

This clonotype was detected ten times or more. The chain carries TRBV10-2 and TRBJ1-2, with D unresolved. The germline V gene has CDR1 WSHSY and CDR2 SAAADI. Trimming stripped 5 bases from V and 4 bases from J, with 11 bases between. This CDR3 spans 13 amino acids. The CDR3 DNA reads TGCGCCAGCAGTCCCCAATGGAGCTATGGCTACACCTTC. Its translation is CASSPQWSYGYTF.

The table lists this clonotype with a few counts. The rearrangement joins TRBV7-6 to TRBJ2-7; 10 bases agree with TRBD2. Trimming took 4 bases from V and 9 from J; bases not matched to a gene: 9. This CDR3 is built from 14 residues. Germline values: CDR1 SGHVS, CDR2 FNYEAQ. The CDR3 region has the DNA TGTGCCAGCAGCTCTAGCGGGGGCCCGTATTCGCAGTACTTC. This translates into CASSSSGGPYSQYF.

The chain couples TRBV18 to TRBJ2-5; weak D call: TRBD1 (6 bases). The CDR3 extends over 16 amino acids. In germline, CDR1 is KGHSH, CDR2 LQKENI. V was trimmed by 0 bases and J by 0 bases, leaving 11 bases between them. Written as DNA, the CDR3 is TGTGCCAGCTCACCACCGGCAGGGGTGGACCAAGAGACCCAGTACTTC. Its protein product is CASSPPAGVDQETQYF.

The V call is TRBV7-6, the J call TRBJ2-1, with 7 nucleotides matching TRBD2. CDR3 size: 13 residues. Trimming cost V 1 base and J 9 bases; bases outside gene matches: 3. Germline loops: CDR1 SGHVS, CDR2 FNYEAQ. CDR3 in amino acids: CASSLGGRGEQFF. Written as DNA, the CDR3 is TGTGCCAGCAGCTTAGGGGGGAGGGGTGAGCAGTTCTTC.

This clonotype was counted ten times or more. CDR3 nucleotide sequence: TGCGCCAGCAGCTTGGTTCCGGGAGTGGGGACCGGGGAGCTGTTTTTT. It yields the protein CASSLVPGVGTGELFF. The chain carries TRBV5-1 and TRBJ2-2; tentatively, D is TRBD2 (6 bases). This CDR3 spans 16 amino acids. V was cut by 0 bases and J by 5 bases, with 14 bases left in between. The V gene's germline CDR1 is SGHRS and CDR2 YFSETQ. The entire variable domain, with the rest obtained from reference TRBV5-1 and TRBJ2-2, is as follows: KAGVTQTPRYLIKTRGQQVTLSCSPISGHRSVSWYQQTPGQGLQFLFEYFSETQRNKGNFPGRFSGRQFSNSRSEMNVSTLELGDSALYLCASSLVPGVGTGELFFGEGSRLTVL.

In its sample, this clonotype was seen a few times. The chain uses TRBV29-1 and TRBJ2-1; tentatively, D is TRBD2 (5 bases). The CDR3 totals 13 residues. Germline CDR1 is SQVTM and CDR2 is ANQGSEA. V was clipped by 3 bases and J by 7 bases, with 13 bases between them. CDR3 residues: CSVEEASWNEQFF. The DNA for the CDR3 is TGCAGCGTTGAGGAGGCCTCTTGGAATGAGCAGTTCTTC.

This clonotype was seen ten or more times. The chain links TRBV5-5 to TRBJ2-2; D might be TRBD2 (6 bases). CDR3 length: 16 amino acids. Trimming removed 3 bases at V and 3 bases at J, with 15 bases between. The germline gives CDR1 SGHKS, CDR2 YYEKEE (reference sequence). CDR3: CASSYERGIDTGELFF. For the CDR3, the DNA is TGTGCCAGCAGCTACGAACGGGGGATCGACACCGGGGAGCTGTTTTTT.

The chain joins TRBV15 to TRBJ1-5, with a weak D call TRBD1 (6 bases). The CDR3 length is 14 residues. V lost 3 bases, J lost 3 bases, and 9 bases lay in between. From germline, CDR1 is LNHNV and CDR2 YYDKDF (reference sequence). The CDR3 DNA sequence: TGTGCCACCAGCAGCGGGGACACCAATCAGCCCCAGCATTTT. Protein product: CATSSGDTNQPQHF.

In this sample, this clonotype turned up many times. The chain combines TRBV7-9 with TRBJ2-5; TRBD2 agrees at 7 bases. The V segment lost 4 bases and the J segment 2 bases; nucleotides outside the gene matches: 4. The CDR3 covers 14 residues. Germline V gene lookup returns CDR1 SEHNR and CDR2 FQNEAQ (reference sequence). CDR3 nucleotides: TGTGCCAGCAGCTCCCCTAGCGGACAAGAGACCCAGTACTTC. As protein: CASSSPSGQETQYF.

This clonotype came up many times. The chain recombines TRBV7-8 with TRBJ2-1, with D unclear. This CDR3 comprises 12 residues. The V gene lost 7 bases and the J gene lost 8 bases, with 12 bases spanning the gap. Germline-derived CDR1 and CDR2 are SGHVS and FQNEAQ. CDR3 sequence reads: CASTSRPDEQFF. Written as DNA, the CDR3 is TGTGCCAGCACTTCCCGCCCCGATGAGCAGTTCTTC.

This clonotype was detected ten times or more. This rearrangement joins TRBV29-1 to TRBJ2-5; the match to TRBD1 covers 8 bases. Germline-derived CDR1 and CDR2 are SQVTM and ANQGSEA. Trimming took 7 bases from V and 4 from J; bases not matched to a gene: 8. The CDR3 length is 13 residues. The CDR3 DNA follows: TGCAGCGGTGGACAGGGACGGGCAGAGACCCAGTACTTC. Amino acid sequence: CSGGQGRAETQYF.